This T cell receptor beta chain was documented in a study of cytomegalovirus exposure and HLA in healthy donors. About the study: Later, an analysis reported that the 95 to 150 validation repertoires had used the same platform as the roughly 700 first-cohort repertoires.

Profiling relied on immunoSEQ multiplex PCR, and the TCRdb table lists in-frame clones only, not all of them. The repertoire holds about 130,000 clones, with about 93% as singletons. The sequence derives from a young woman in good health and CMV-seronegative. Sample: PBMCs.

The CDR3 sequence is CASLRANYGYTF. CDR3 coding DNA: TGTGCCAGCCTGCGGGCAAACTATGGCTACACCTTC. The V gene is TRBV27, the J gene TRBJ1-2; the D is unclear. Trimming shortened V by 8 bases and J by 2 bases, and 9 bases separated the two germline ends. CDR3 size: 12 residues. Germline V gene lookup returns CDR1 MNHEY and CDR2 SMNVEV (reference sequence).